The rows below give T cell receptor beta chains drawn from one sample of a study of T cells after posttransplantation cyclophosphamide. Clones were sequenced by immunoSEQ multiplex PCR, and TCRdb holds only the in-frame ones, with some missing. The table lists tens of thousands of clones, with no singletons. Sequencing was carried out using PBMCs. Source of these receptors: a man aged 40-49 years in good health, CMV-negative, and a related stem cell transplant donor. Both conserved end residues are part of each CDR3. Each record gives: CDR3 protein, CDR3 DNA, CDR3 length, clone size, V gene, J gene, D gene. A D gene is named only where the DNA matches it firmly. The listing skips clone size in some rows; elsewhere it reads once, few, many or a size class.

CASSPPGGNEQFF,TGTGCCAGCTCACCACCGGGGGGTAATGAGCAGTTCTTC,13,many,TRBV18,TRBJ2-1,.
CAWDRGTDTQYF,TGTGCCTGGGACAGGGGGACAGATACGCAGTATTTT,12,.,TRBV30,TRBJ2-3,TRBD1
CSVERGRSYTF,TGCAGCGTTGAGCGAGGGAGAAGCTACACCTTC,11,few,TRBV29-1,TRBJ1-2,.
CAGRRAGRDEQYF,TGTGCCGGGAGACGGGCGGGTCGCGACGAGCAGTACTTC,13,many,TRBV28,TRBJ2-7,.
CATSLSGGSRAETQYF,TGTGCCACCAGCCTATCAGGCGGGAGTCGCGCCGAGACCCAGTACTTC,16,many,TRBV15,TRBJ2-5,TRBD2
CASSLPWDTQYF,TGTGCCAGCAGCCTACCCTGGGATACGCAGTATTTT,12,.,TRBV7-6,TRBJ2-3,.
CSVGRGTDTQYF,TGCAGCGTTGGCAGGGGGACAGATACGCAGTATTTT,12,many,TRBV29-1,TRBJ2-3,TRBD1
CASSFGKGAYEQYF,TGTGCCAGCAGCTTTGGGAAGGGGGCCTACGAGCAGTACTTC,14,many,TRBV5-5,TRBJ2-7,.
CASSLGKGARNEQFF,TGTGCCAGCTCACTCGGTAAGGGGGCGCGGAATGAGCAGTTCTTC,15,few,TRBV18,TRBJ2-1,TRBD1
CASSARTGVHNEQFF,TGTGCCAGCAGCGCCCGGACAGGCGTACACAATGAGCAGTTCTTC,15,.,TRBV11-2,TRBJ2-1,TRBD1
CASSVQGLAGEYNEQFF,TGTGCCAGCAGCGTCCAGGGACTAGCGGGGGAATACAATGAGCAGTTCTTC,17,.,TRBV9,TRBJ2-1,TRBD2
CAISESSGGSYEQYF,TGTGCCATCAGTGAGTCCTCAGGGGGATCCTACGAGCAGTACTTC,15,many,TRBV10-3,TRBJ2-7,TRBD1
CASGSGQQETQYF,TGTGCTAGTGGCTCCGGACAGCAAGAGACCCAGTACTTC,13,many,TRBV12-5,TRBJ2-5,.
CASSLAPLGGANEQFF,TGTGCCAGCAGCTTAGCTCCCCTCGGGGGGGCAAATGAGCAGTTCTTC,16,many,TRBV7-2,TRBJ2-1,TRBD2
CASREESNQPQHF,TGTGCCAGCAGGGAGGAAAGCAATCAGCCCCAGCATTTT,13,many,TRBV2,TRBJ1-5,.